The 30 T cell receptor beta chains given below trace back to one sample, sequenced in a study of T cell responses to AZD1222 COVID-19 vaccine. Here immunoSEQ multiplex PCR was the method, and the copy in TCRdb shows in-frame clones only, minus some. Of some 150,000 clones listed, 92% are singletons. Sequenced here: peripheral blood, sampled 28 days after the second AZD1222 dose. These receptors all come from an adult who received the AZD1222 COVID-19 vaccine.

This chain links TRBV7-8 with TRBJ2-2; D perhaps matches TRBD1 (5 bases). CDR1 and CDR2 from the germline V gene are SGHVS and FQNEAQ. The V end lost 5 bases, the J end lost 3 bases, and 13 bases lay between the germline ends. This CDR3 has 15 amino acids. The CDR3 here is CASSPGSLDTGELFF. DNA for the CDR3: TGTGCCAGCAGCCCAGGGTCCCTGGACACCGGGGAGCTGTTTTTT.

This clone was detected only once. V gene TRBV2 combines with J gene TRBJ1-2; D possibly corresponds to TRBD1 (6 bases). V lost 8 bases to trimming and J lost 2 bases, with 15 bases between them. CDR3 length: 14 residues. Germline values: CDR1 SNHLY, CDR2 FYNNEI. The CDR3 loop is CASLLDRINYGYTF. CDR3 DNA: TGTGCCAGCCTGTTGGACAGAATCAACTATGGCTACACCTTC.

The chain uses TRBV6-5 and TRBJ2-5, with 10 bases identical to TRBD2. The CDR3 runs 13 residues. The V gene end was trimmed by 8 bases and the J gene end by 5 bases; junction bases not matched to a gene: 5. CDR1 is MNHEY and CDR2 is SVGAGI in the germline V gene. The CDR3 spells CASVLAGAETQYF. The CDR3 bases are TGTGCCAGCGTCCTAGCGGGAGCTGAGACCCAGTACTTC.

The chain carries TRBV4-3 and TRBJ2-3, with TRBD1 as a possible D gene (5 bases). The V and J ends lost 1 base and 1 base respectively, with 9 bases between them. The CDR3 extends over 15 amino acids. Germline CDR1 and CDR2: LGHNA and YSLEER. The chain's CDR3 is CASSQVGRGTDTQYF. In DNA, the CDR3 is TGCGCCAGCAGCCAAGTAGGCAGGGGCACAGATACGCAGTATTTT.

This chain connects TRBV30 to TRBJ2-1; D uncertain. The CDR3 is 11 residues long. Germline V gene data show CDR1 as GTSNPN and CDR2 as SVGIG (reference sequence). V gave up 0 bases and J gave up 8 bases, with 5 bases separating them. The CDR3 sequence is CAWSVSHEQFF. Here the CDR3 DNA reads TGTGCCTGGAGTGTGAGTCATGAGCAGTTCTTC.

CDR3 sequence (DNA): TGTGCCAGCAGCTTTACGACAGGGGCTAGCGGGGAGCTGTTTTTT. Translated: CASSFTTGASGELFF. The chain uses TRBV7-2 and TRBJ2-2, with 8 bases fitting TRBD1. The length of the CDR3 is 15 residues. The V segment lost 3 bases and the J segment 7 bases; nucleotides outside the gene matches: 7. Germline-derived CDR1 and CDR2 are SGHTA and FQGNSA.

The V gene is TRBV5-1, the J gene TRBJ1-1, with 8 bases that match TRBD1. The germline V gene has CDR1 SGHRS and CDR2 YFSETQ. The CDR3 consists of 14 residues. With V trimmed by 5 bases and J by 2 bases, 5 bases remained unmatched. The chain's CDR3 is CASSKQGGNTEAFF. The CDR3 nucleotides are TGCGCCAGCAGTAAACAGGGGGGCAACACTGAAGCTTTCTTT.

The gene calls are TRBV3-1 (or the pseudogene TRBV3-2) and TRBJ2-1; 8 positions match TRBD1. Losses at the gene ends were 3 bases for V and 8 bases for J; bases not matched to a gene: 6. Per the germline V gene, CDR1 is LGHDT and CDR2 is YNNKEL (reference sequence). The CDR3 is made up of 14 amino acids. The chain's CDR3 is CASSHALQGDEQFF. DNA of the CDR3: TGTGCCAGCAGCCACGCGTTACAGGGGGATGAGCAGTTCTTC.

The gene calls are TRBV28 and TRBJ1-2; D gene ambiguous. The CDR3 spans 14 residues. V was clipped by 3 bases and J by 7 bases, with 15 bases between them. Per the germline V gene, CDR1 is MDHEN and CDR2 is SYDVKM. This chain's CDR3 is CASSFSTQSGGYTF. CDR3 bases: TGTGCCAGCAGTTTTTCGACACAATCGGGTGGCTACACCTTC.

V and J are TRBV6-2 or TRBV6-3 and TRBJ1-2; tentatively, D is TRBD1 (6 bases). With 2 bases removed from V and 0 bases from J, the gap between germline ends came to 7 bases. Germline CDR1 MNHEY, CDR2 SVGEGT. The CDR3 spans 14 residues. For the CDR3, the DNA is TGTGCCAGCAGTTACGGGACACCTAACTATGGCTACACCTTC. Protein product: CASSYGTPNYGYTF.

The chain couples TRBV28 to TRBJ2-7; TRBD2 aligns across 8 bases. The V segment lost 4 bases and the J segment 3 bases; nucleotides outside the gene matches: 5. Per germline, CDR1 MDHEN and CDR2 SYDVKM. The CDR3 runs 14 residues. The CDR3 DNA sequence: TGTGCCAGCAGTTCGGTAGCGGGATTCTACGAGCAGTACTTC. Translated: CASSSVAGFYEQYF.

The V and J genes are TRBV7-9 and TRBJ1-5; TRBD1 might be the D (5 bases). The CDR3 runs 14 residues. The germline V gene encodes CDR1 SEHNR and CDR2 FQNEAQ (reference sequence). The germline V and J ends were trimmed by 4 bases and 0 bases, with 7 bases remaining between them. CDR3 region: CASSSGFSNQPQHF. The CDR3, as DNA: TGTGCCAGCAGCTCAGGGTTTAGCAATCAGCCCCAGCATTTT.

This chain connects TRBV6-5 to TRBJ1-5; D gene ambiguous. Per germline, CDR1 MNHEY and CDR2 SVGAGI. CDR3 size: 14 residues. V was cut by 2 bases and J by 6 bases, with 11 bases left in between. CDR3 in amino acids: CASSYAKDGQPQHF. Written as DNA, the CDR3 is TGTGCCAGCAGTTACGCTAAGGACGGTCAGCCCCAGCATTTT.

This rearrangement joins TRBV18 to TRBJ2-1; TRBD2 matches at 7 bases. The J segment lost 7 bases and the V segment lost 2 bases, leaving 20 bases of the junction unmatched. The CDR3 consists of 19 residues. Germline V gives CDR1 KGHSH, CDR2 LQKENI. CDR3 in amino acids: CASSPREITGTILTNEQFF. The CDR3 DNA is TGTGCCAGCTCACCAAGGGAGATTACCGGGACTATCCTTACTAATGAGCAGTTCTTC.

The rearrangement joins TRBV6-6 to TRBJ1-4; 7 bases align to TRBD1. Looked up from germline, CDR1 is MNHNY and CDR2 is SVGAGI (reference sequence). Trimming removed 7 bases from V and 8 bases from J; junction bases left unmatched: 7. This CDR3 region has 13 residues. CDR3 sequence reads: CASKTGEGEKLFF. The CDR3 nucleotides read TGTGCCAGCAAAACAGGGGAAGGCGAAAAACTGTTTTTT.

The chain couples TRBV30 to TRBJ1-1, with TRBD1 identical over 7 bases. This CDR3 region has 13 residues. In germline, CDR1 is GTSNPN, CDR2 SVGIG (reference sequence). Germline trimming cut 0 bases from V and 5 bases from J; bases unmatched to any gene: 3. CDR3 in amino acids: CAWSVSGGTEAFF. In DNA, the CDR3 is TGTGCCTGGAGTGTTTCAGGGGGGACTGAAGCTTTCTTT.

The chain couples TRBV19 to TRBJ2-5; 12 nucleotides agree with TRBD2. V lost 3 bases to trimming and J lost 1 base; unmatched junction nucleotides: 3. The CDR3 loop spans 16 amino acids. Looked up from germline, CDR1 is LNHDA and CDR2 is SQIVND (reference sequence). This CDR3 is CASSILAGGGQETQYF. The DNA of the CDR3 is TGTGCCAGTAGTATCCTAGCGGGAGGGGGCCAAGAGACCCAGTACTTC.

The chain has TRBV7-9 and TRBJ1-1, with unresolved D. The CDR3 spans 14 residues. Germline-derived CDR1 and CDR2 are SEHNR and FQNEAQ (reference sequence). Trimming cost V 5 bases and J 5 bases, with 15 bases left between them. The CDR3 reads CASSVDRAGTEAFF. The CDR3 DNA reads TGTGCCAGCAGCGTGGACCGCGCTGGGACTGAAGCTTTCTTT.

The V and J genes are TRBV18 and TRBJ1-2; perhaps TRBD1 as D (6 bases). The CDR3 consists of 13 residues. From germline, CDR1 is KGHSH and CDR2 LQKENI. V shed 2 bases and J shed 7 bases, with 11 bases lying between them. The CDR3 region is CASSPSTGIGYTF. CDR3 nucleotide sequence: TGTGCCAGCTCACCATCCACAGGGATTGGCTACACCTTC. The whole variable domain, remainder taken from reference TRBV18 and TRBJ1-2, is NAGVMQNPRHLVRRRGQEARLRCSPMKGHSHVYWYRQLPEEGLKFMVYLQKENIIDESGMPKERFSAEFPKEGPSILRIQQVVRGDSAAYFCASSPSTGIGYTFGSGTRLTVV.

The J gene is TRBJ2-3, the V gene TRBV20-1, with D perhaps TRBD1 (5 bases). Trimming removed 8 bases at V and 11 bases at J, with 17 bases between. The CDR3 has 11 residues. The germline gives CDR1 DFQATT, CDR2 SNEGSKA (reference sequence). CDR3 region: CSSRTYEEQYF. CDR3 in DNA: TGCAGTTCGCGGACATACGAGGAGCAGTATTTT.

This chain links TRBV28 with TRBJ1-6; D unresolved. The CDR3 runs 18 residues. The V gene's germline CDR1 is MDHEN and CDR2 SYDVKM. Trimming removed 10 bases from V and 0 bases from J, with 22 bases in between. The CDR3 nucleotides read TGTGCCACTCAGCCCTTCCTTATGGGGAGCTCCTATAATTCACCCCTCCACTTT. Translating it yields CATQPFLMGSSYNSPLHF.

V gene TRBV2 combines with J gene TRBJ2-7; D is uncertain. V lost 4 bases to trimming and J lost 2 bases, with 6 bases between them. This CDR3 contains 12 residues. The V gene's germline CDR1 is SNHLY and CDR2 FYNNEI. In DNA, the CDR3 is TGTGCCAGCAGTGGCCAGGCCTACGAGCAGTACTTC. It translates to CASSGQAYEQYF.

The chain is built from TRBV19 and TRBJ1-1, with D possibly being TRBD1 (5 bases). CDR3 size: 15 residues. Germline CDR1 is LNHDA and CDR2 is SQIVND (reference sequence). V lost 6 bases, J lost 4 bases, and 18 bases lay in between. Written as DNA, the CDR3 is TGTGCCAGTAGCAACTCAGGGTCCGGGCTCACTGAAGCTTTCTTT. Protein: CASSNSGSGLTEAFF. Full variable domain (outside the CDR3, taken from reference TRBV19 and TRBJ1-1): DGGITQSPKYLFRKEGQNVTLSCEQNLNHDAMYWYRQDPGQGLRLIYYSQIVNDFQKGDIAEGYSVSREKKESFPLTVTSAQKNPTAFYLCASSNSGSGLTEAFFGQGTRLTVV.

This clone was detected only once. The J gene is TRBJ2-3, the V gene TRBV27; D ambiguous. This CDR3 is built from 14 residues. V gave up 0 bases and J gave up 4 bases, with 8 bases separating them. The germline V gene has CDR1 MNHEY and CDR2 SMNVEV (reference sequence). CDR3 in amino acids: CASSLSAIADTQYF. The CDR3 nucleotides are TGTGCCAGCAGTTTATCTGCTATCGCAGATACGCAGTATTTT.

V and J are TRBV3-1 (or the pseudogene TRBV3-2) and TRBJ1-2; 10 nucleotides match TRBD1. The CDR3 contains 15 residues. The germline V gene encodes CDR1 LGHDT and CDR2 YNNKEL (reference sequence). Losses at the gene ends were 1 base for V and 4 bases for J; bases not matched to a gene: 3. The CDR3 DNA sequence: TGTGCCAGCAGCCAAGCGGACAGGGGGGGCTATGGCTACACCTTC. This encodes CASSQADRGGYGYTF.

The genes are TRBV2 and TRBJ1-6; 9 nucleotides line up with TRBD1. Unmatched junction bases numbered 7, after V lost 5 bases and J lost 5 bases. Germline values: CDR1 SNHLY, CDR2 FYNNEI. The CDR3 sequence is 16 residues long. CDR3 sequence: CASSRGQGSNNSPLHF. The DNA for the CDR3 is TGTGCCAGCAGTCGAGGACAGGGGTCTAATAATTCACCCCTCCACTTT.

The rearrangement joins TRBV5-1 to TRBJ2-1, with TRBD2 matching over 9 bases. V lost 1 base, J lost 6 bases, and 2 bases stayed unmatched. Germline-derived CDR1 and CDR2 are SGHRS and YFSETQ. The CDR3 runs 14 residues. The CDR3 loop reads CASSLTREGNEQFF. Here the CDR3 DNA reads TGCGCCAGCAGCTTGACGCGGGAGGGCAATGAGCAGTTCTTC. Full variable domain (outside the CDR3, taken from reference TRBV5-1 and TRBJ2-1): KAGVTQTPRYLIKTRGQQVTLSCSPISGHRSVSWYQQTPGQGLQFLFEYFSETQRNKGNFPGRFSGRQFSNSRSEMNVSTLELGDSALYLCASSLTREGNEQFFGPGTRLTVL.

V is TRBV10-3 and J is TRBJ2-2; no definite D call. The length of the CDR3 is 16 residues. Deletions cut 0 bases from V and 0 bases from J, with 8 bases between. The V gene's germline CDR1 is ENHRY and CDR2 SYGVKD. CDR3 protein: CAISESIMSNTGELFF. CDR3 DNA sequence: TGTGCCATCAGTGAGTCAATCATGTCGAACACCGGGGAGCTGTTTTTT.

The chain joins TRBV20-1 to TRBJ1-1; D is uncertain. V dropped 0 bases and J dropped 2 bases, with 1 base sitting between them. The CDR3 is 11 residues long. Per germline, CDR1 DFQATT and CDR2 SNEGSKA (reference sequence). In DNA, the CDR3 is TGCAGTGCTAGAGAAAACACTGAAGCTTTCTTT. This gives the protein CSARENTEAFF.

The chain joins TRBV5-6 to TRBJ1-4; no definite D call. Germline CDR1 and CDR2: SGHDT and YYEEEE. Trimming cost V 5 bases and J 0 bases, with 8 bases left between them. CDR3 length: 14 residues. Here the CDR3 reads CASSQLATNEKLFF. As DNA, the CDR3 is TGTGCCAGCAGTCAACTTGCAACTAATGAAAAACTGTTTTTT.